This is a list of T cell receptor beta chains from one sample in a study of vaccination and CD4 T cells after COVID-19. Antigens for these TCRs are unknown. TCRdb reprocessed the PCR reads via MiXCR and lists one record per CDR3 protein. The table includes 4,000 to 5,000 distinct CDR3 sequences, around 35% detected once. Material for sequencing was CD4+ T cells from blood, cultured in vitro. The receptors here all came from a human donor in good health. CDR3s leave out the opening cysteine and the closing phenylalanine or tryptophan. Size values are once, few and many counts, or a class for expanded clones, and some rows have none.

v_gene: TRBV10-1; abundance: .; j_gene: TRBJ2-3; CDR3aa: ASSPGLAGATITDTQY
v_gene: TRBV24-1; abundance: .; j_gene: TRBJ1-5; CDR3aa: ATSATGSNQPQH
v_gene: TRBV7-9; abundance: .; j_gene: TRBJ1-2; CDR3aa: AGSLEGYGYT
v_gene: TRBV20-1; abundance: .; j_gene: TRBJ1-6; CDR3aa: SARPFENSPLH
v_gene: TRBV7-2; abundance: .; j_gene: TRBJ2-1; CDR3aa: ASSSPGQGIYEQF
v_gene: TRBV7-3; abundance: .; j_gene: TRBJ1-1; CDR3aa: ASSVTGSGDTEAF
v_gene: TRBV6-5; abundance: .; j_gene: TRBJ1-1; CDR3aa: ASSYSGEMNTEAF
v_gene: TRBV19; abundance: .; j_gene: TRBJ1-2; CDR3aa: ASSSVGRYGYT
v_gene: TRBV5-1; abundance: .; j_gene: TRBJ1-4; CDR3aa: ASSTGKELF
v_gene: TRBV6-5; abundance: .; j_gene: TRBJ2-7; CDR3aa: ASSYSILADIYEQY
v_gene: TRBV7-9; abundance: few; j_gene: TRBJ1-5; CDR3aa: ASSSQGASNQPQH
v_gene: TRBV5-4; abundance: .; j_gene: TRBJ1-2; CDR3aa: ASSPPPMGPGGGFGYT
v_gene: TRBV6-4; abundance: few; j_gene: TRBJ2-2; CDR3aa: ASSAGNTGELF
v_gene: TRBV27; abundance: .; j_gene: TRBJ1-5; CDR3aa: ASSPSTPWAPQH
v_gene: TRBV5-1; abundance: once; j_gene: TRBJ1-1; CDR3aa: ASSVDRENTEAF
v_gene: TRBV2; abundance: .; j_gene: TRBJ1-1; CDR3aa: ASSELETPYTEAF
v_gene: TRBV5-1; abundance: .; j_gene: TRBJ2-1; CDR3aa: ASSLEARGKFYNEQF
v_gene: TRBV20-1; abundance: .; j_gene: TRBJ1-2; CDR3aa: SAQSYGYT
v_gene: TRBV6-1; abundance: few; j_gene: TRBJ2-1; CDR3aa: ATTGGVINEQF
v_gene: TRBV30; abundance: .; j_gene: TRBJ1-1; CDR3aa: AWHSTEAF
v_gene: TRBV10-3; abundance: few; j_gene: TRBJ2-7; CDR3aa: AISAGTSVEQY
v_gene: TRBV24-1; abundance: once; j_gene: TRBJ2-5; CDR3aa: ATSDFSGGGGIETQY
v_gene: TRBV20-1; abundance: .; j_gene: TRBJ2-3; CDR3aa: SARLSGVSSGRDTQY
v_gene: TRBV9; abundance: few; j_gene: TRBJ1-1; CDR3aa: ASSVAPDTEAF
v_gene: TRBV20-1; abundance: medium-sized; j_gene: TRBJ1-6; CDR3aa: SARPGQGSSPLH
v_gene: TRBV6-1; abundance: .; j_gene: TRBJ2-5; CDR3aa: ASSRVLAGGGETQY
v_gene: TRBV11-2; abundance: .; j_gene: TRBJ2-1; CDR3aa: ASSPSAGAINEQF
v_gene: TRBV24-1; abundance: once; j_gene: TRBJ2-5; CDR3aa: ATSGGDNEETQY
v_gene: TRBV6-1; abundance: .; j_gene: TRBJ2-1; CDR3aa: ASRGSTTYNEQF
v_gene: TRBV10-3; abundance: .; j_gene: TRBJ2-1; CDR3aa: AITSGTSDNEQF
v_gene: TRBV6-2/TRBV6-3; abundance: few; j_gene: TRBJ1-1; CDR3aa: ASSYQNRAAEAF
v_gene: TRBV27; abundance: .; j_gene: TRBJ2-2; CDR3aa: ASNRVGSNTGELF
v_gene: TRBV30; abundance: few; j_gene: TRBJ2-1; CDR3aa: AWSRGPREQF
v_gene: TRBV15; abundance: .; j_gene: TRBJ2-5; CDR3aa: ATSVTSGYRETQY
v_gene: TRBV7-8; abundance: .; j_gene: TRBJ2-2; CDR3aa: ASSFQGATGELF
v_gene: TRBV6-1; abundance: few; j_gene: TRBJ2-3; CDR3aa: ASSEQWHTDTQY
v_gene: TRBV5-1; abundance: .; j_gene: TRBJ2-3; CDR3aa: ASSSSLTDTQY